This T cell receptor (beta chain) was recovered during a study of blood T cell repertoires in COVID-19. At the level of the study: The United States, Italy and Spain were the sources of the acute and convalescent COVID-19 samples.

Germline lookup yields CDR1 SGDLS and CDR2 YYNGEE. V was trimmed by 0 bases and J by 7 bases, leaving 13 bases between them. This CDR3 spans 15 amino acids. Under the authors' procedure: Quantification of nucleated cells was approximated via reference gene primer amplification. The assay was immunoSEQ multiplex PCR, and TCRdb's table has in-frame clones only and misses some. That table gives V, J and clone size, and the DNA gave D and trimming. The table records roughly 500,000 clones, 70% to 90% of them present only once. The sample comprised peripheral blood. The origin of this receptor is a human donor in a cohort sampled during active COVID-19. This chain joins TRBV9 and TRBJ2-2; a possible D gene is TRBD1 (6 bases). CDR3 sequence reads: CASSVVTGSNGELFF. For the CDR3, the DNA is TGTGCCAGCAGCGTAGTTACAGGGAGTAACGGGGAGCTGTTTTTT.